What follows is one T cell receptor (beta chain) and its context. The antigen is undetermined. Per germline, CDR1 MDHEN and CDR2 SYDVKM. CDR3 length equals 16 residues. V gave up 7 bases and J gave up 5 bases; unmatched junction bases: 12. This entry is derived from a study of siplizumab effects on memory and regulatory T cells. Study-level results: In siplizumab conditions, mappable alloreactive CD4+ clones averaged approximately 69% Treg-derived, against approximately 27% in controls. Naive T cells seemed more diverse than memory cells; they also seemed major alloresponse contributors.

TCRdb's table, derived via immunoSEQ multiplex PCR, lists solely in-frame clones and lacks some. The sample lists about 100,000 clones; about 91% were seen once. This sequence originates from a human donor in good health. The sample consisted of CD4+ T cells sorted from blood. The chain joins TRBV28 to TRBJ2-5; 11 bases align to TRBD2. CDR3 in amino acids: CASTKGASGGWETQYF. The CDR3 DNA is TGTGCCAGCACCAAGGGCGCTAGCGGGGGGTGGGAGACCCAGTACTTC.